This T cell receptor beta chain derives from a study of cytomegalovirus exposure and HLA in healthy donors. Germline trimming cut 4 bases from V and 6 bases from J; bases unmatched to any gene: 19. CDR1 SQVTM and CDR2 ANQGSEA come from the germline V gene. The CDR3 spans 18 residues. The method was immunoSEQ multiplex PCR; TCRdb's version includes in-frame clones alone and lacks a portion of them. The sample records a few hundred thousand clones, more than 85% being singletons. Sequencing used PBMCs. V is TRBV29-1 and J is TRBJ2-3; 10 positions agree with TRBD1. The sequence came from a man aged 18 to 29 in good health and CMV-seropositive. Here the CDR3 DNA reads TGCAGCGTTGTCCAAGGGGACAGGGGTTCGTGGGGGAGTGATACGCAGTATTTT. Translated, it gives CSVVQGDRGSWGSDTQYF.